This T cell receptor beta chain is drawn from a study of patients and donors after allogeneic stem cell transplantation. The sample holds many counts of this clonotype. TCRdb processed the RT-PCR reads anew with MiXCR; each CDR3 protein has one entry. The sample has approximately 160,000 distinct CDR3 sequences, around 28% seen once. Input material: blood, either unsorted or a sorted T cell fraction (not recorded which). This clonotype was obtained from a human donor who was either an allogeneic HSCT recipient or a stem cell or donor lymphocyte infusion donor (not recorded which). It is not recorded whose cells these are; they may come from a transplant donor.

In nucleotides, the CDR3 is TGTGCCAGCCTTCAGGGGGGCGCTCTTAGCAATCAGCCCCAGCATTTT. This codes for CASLQGGALSNQPQHF. J is TRBJ1-5 and V is TRBV12-3 or TRBV12-4; 7 bases map to TRBD1. Losses at the gene ends were 8 bases for V and 0 bases for J; bases not matched to a gene: 10. CDR3 length: 16 amino acids.